Sequencing of this T cell receptor beta chain was carried out in a study of naive and memory T cell subsets. Both TRBC1 and TRBC2 were covered by a beta constant-region primer of two equimolar oligonucleotides. Nested alpha and beta constant-region primers with the SP2 primer drove four PCR rounds on ligated cDNA. In TCRdb, the UMI-ligation and nested PCR reads were re-called with MiXCR into one record per CDR3 protein. The table lists about 90,000 distinct CDR3 sequences, about 11% of them singletons. Four subsets defined by CD45RA and CD27 were sorted after CD3, CD4, CD8 and live/dead staining. General study findings and limits: Especially in CD8 cells, naive repertoires contained a few larger clonotypes, possibly CD45RA-re-expressing memory cells. From naive to CM, EM and EMRA, diversity decreased and Gini increased. TCR abundance followed a power law differing between naive and memory subsets.

A remark on this clonotype: What it binds is not known.

V was pared by 5 bases and J by 4 bases, with 14 bases between. Germline values: CDR1 SEHNR, CDR2 FQNEAQ (reference sequence). CDR3 length equals 15 residues. The chain recombines TRBV7-9 with TRBJ1-4; D is ambiguous. Sequenced input: naive CD4+ T cells from blood. The sequence was collected from a human donor in good health. This CDR3 is CASSPRPGDNEKLFF. The CDR3 DNA follows: TGTGCCAGCAGCCCCAGACCCGGGGATAATGAAAAACTGTTTTTT.